The rows below give T cell receptor beta chains drawn from one sample of a study of T cells after yellow fever vaccination. Each CDR3 protein gets one entry after TCRdb re-called the 5' RACE reads with MiXCR. The table has 500,000 to 700,000 distinct CDR3 sequences, 15% to 20% seen once. The specimen was PBMCs, collected 15 days after the yellow fever booster vaccination. All receptors derive from a man aged 25 to 45 who received the YFV17D yellow fever vaccine. CDR3s include the opening cysteine and the closing phenylalanine or tryptophan. A D gene is named only where the DNA matches it firmly. The listing skips clone size in some rows; elsewhere it reads once, few, many or a size class.

J: TRBJ2-3; D: TRBD2; V: TRBV20-1; size: .; DNA: TGCAGTGCTAGAACGGGAGGAGGGACAGATACGCAGTATTTT; CDR3: CSARTGGGTDTQYF
J: TRBJ2-7; D: TRBD2; V: TRBV20-1; size: few; DNA: TGCAGTGCTTCGCCGCCCAGCGGGAGTAGCTCCTACGAGCAGTACTTC; CDR3: CSASPPSGSSSYEQYF
J: TRBJ2-7; D: TRBD1; V: TRBV6-5; size: .; DNA: TGTGCCAGCAGTTACACCTTTTCGACAGGGAACTACGAGCAGTACTTC; CDR3: CASSYTFSTGNYEQYF
J: TRBJ2-2; D: .; V: TRBV6-1; size: many; DNA: TGTGCCAGCAGGAACAGGTGGCCCGGGGAGCTGTTTTTT; CDR3: CASRNRWPGELFF
J: TRBJ1-1; D: TRBD1; V: TRBV7-6; size: once; DNA: TGTGCCAGCAGCATGGACAGGGGTTCTGAAGCTTTCTTT; CDR3: CASSMDRGSEAFF
J: TRBJ2-5; D: TRBD1; V: TRBV5-1; size: few; DNA: TGCGCCAGCAGCTTTCCTTCAGGGGGCGCAGAGACCCAGTACTTC; CDR3: CASSFPSGGAETQYF
J: TRBJ2-7; D: .; V: TRBV3-1; size: few; DNA: TGTGCCAGCAGCCCCCGAGGAGGGTATAGAGAGCAGTACTTC; CDR3: CASSPRGGYREQYF
J: TRBJ2-3; D: TRBD2; V: TRBV5-1; size: .; DNA: TGCGCCAGCAGAGCTCGGGAGGGCCGTGAAGATACGCAGTATTTT; CDR3: CASRAREGREDTQYF
J: TRBJ2-1; D: .; V: TRBV19; size: few; DNA: TGTGCCAGTAGTATTGGTATAGCGATAGGGGAGCAGTTCTTC; CDR3: CASSIGIAIGEQFF
J: TRBJ2-3; D: .; V: TRBV6-1; size: few; DNA: TGTGCCATCAAGCGGAGCCGCACAGATACGCAGTATTTT; CDR3: CAIKRSRTDTQYF
J: TRBJ1-4; D: .; V: TRBV29-1; size: .; DNA: TGCAGCGTTCTAAGGCAGGGGTACGAAAAACTGTTTTTT; CDR3: CSVLRQGYEKLFF
J: TRBJ1-1; D: .; V: TRBV7-8; size: .; DNA: TGTGCCAGCAGCCCCTTGAGGGGGGAAGCTTTCTTT; CDR3: CASSPLRGEAFF
J: TRBJ2-7; D: TRBD2; V: TRBV29-1; size: .; DNA: TGCAGCGTTGGTGTGCGGGAGGTTCTGTACTTC; CDR3: CSVGVREVLYF
J: TRBJ2-5; D: .; V: TRBV20-1; size: many; DNA: TGCAGTGCTAGGGCGGAGACCCAGTACTTC; CDR3: CSARAETQYF
J: TRBJ2-7; D: .; V: TRBV18; size: .; DNA: TGTGCCAGCTCACCTGCTAGCTCTATCTACGAGCAGTACTTC; CDR3: CASSPASSIYEQYF
J: TRBJ2-3; D: .; V: TRBV4-3; size: .; DNA: TGCGCCAGCAGATCGAGGATAGGAGATACGCAGTATTTT; CDR3: CASRSRIGDTQYF
J: TRBJ2-3; D: .; V: TRBV5-1; size: few; DNA: TGCGCCAGCAGCTCTGAGACACCCGCAGATACGCAGTATTTT; CDR3: CASSSETPADTQYF
J: TRBJ2-2; D: .; V: TRBV7-8; size: .; DNA: TGTGCCGGGGGAGTAGGCCTTCACACCGGGGAGCTGTTTTTT; CDR3: CAGGVGLHTGELFF
J: TRBJ2-3; D: TRBD2; V: TRBV20-1; size: .; DNA: TGCAGTGCCCCGCATTTGCGGGAGATAGATACGCAGTATTTT; CDR3: CSAPHLREIDTQYF
J: TRBJ2-2; D: .; V: TRBV20-1; size: .; DNA: TGCAGTGCTAGTACCCAGACCGGGGAGCTGTTTTTT; CDR3: CSASTQTGELFF
J: TRBJ2-2; D: .; V: TRBV9; size: .; DNA: TGTGCCAGCAGCGTAGTAACGAGGGGGGCGGACACCGGGGAGCTGTTTTTT; CDR3: CASSVVTRGADTGELFF
J: TRBJ1-5; D: .; V: TRBV7-2; size: few; DNA: TGTGCCAGCAGCACAAGGGGGGGGGGCAATCAGCCCCAGCATTTT; CDR3: CASSTRGGGNQPQHF
J: TRBJ2-2; D: .; V: TRBV30; size: .; DNA: TGTGCCTGGAGGCGCGGACCCACCGGGGAGCTGTTTTTT; CDR3: CAWRRGPTGELFF
J: TRBJ2-1; D: TRBD2; V: TRBV10-3; size: .; DNA: TGTGCCATCAGTGATGGGACTAGGGGGTCTTGGAATGAGCAGTTCTTC; CDR3: CAISDGTRGSWNEQFF
J: TRBJ2-1; D: .; V: TRBV28; size: .; DNA: TGTGCCAGCAGCCCTATCCCCGTCTACAATGAGCAGTTCTTC; CDR3: CASSPIPVYNEQFF
J: TRBJ2-1; D: .; V: TRBV4-3; size: .; DNA: TGCGCCAGCAGCCAAGAGCCCTGGTTGGAGCAGTTCTTC; CDR3: CASSQEPWLEQFF
J: TRBJ2-1; D: .; V: TRBV5-1; size: many; DNA: TGCGCCAGCAGCGTAGAGAGGGGAGGTGAGCAGTTCTTC; CDR3: CASSVERGGEQFF
J: TRBJ2-2; D: TRBD2; V: TRBV7-7; size: .; DNA: TGTGCTAGCAGCTCAGCGGGGGGCGGGGAGCTGTTTTTT; CDR3: CASSSAGGGELFF
J: TRBJ2-3; D: .; V: TRBV5-4; size: .; DNA: TGTGCCAGCAGCTTGCAGCCCCCCGATACGCAGTATTTT; CDR3: CASSLQPPDTQYF
J: TRBJ2-7; D: .; V: TRBV4-3; size: few; DNA: TGCGCCAGCAGCCAAGTGTTAGTCGGGGGCAGGGAAATCTCCTACGAGCAGTACTTC; CDR3: CASSQVLVGGREISYEQYF
J: TRBJ2-7; D: TRBD1; V: TRBV5-1; size: few; DNA: TGCGCCAGCAGCTATTCACATCGAGGGACAGCTACCACGTACGAGCAGTACTTC; CDR3: CASSYSHRGTATTYEQYF
J: TRBJ2-1; D: .; V: TRBV12-3/TRBV12-4; size: .; DNA: TGTGCCAGCAGTTTTGCCTGGTCGTGGCAGTTCTTC; CDR3: CASSFAWSWQFF
J: TRBJ2-1; D: TRBD2; V: TRBV20-1; size: few; DNA: TGCAGTGCTAGAGAAAAACTAGCGGTCTACAATGAGCAGTTCTTC; CDR3: CSAREKLAVYNEQFF
J: TRBJ2-7; D: TRBD1; V: TRBV2; size: few; DNA: TGTGCCAGCAGTGAAGCCAGGGGGCTCCTCCACTTC; CDR3: CASSEARGLLHF
J: TRBJ2-1; D: .; V: TRBV11-2; size: few; DNA: TGTGCCAGCAGCCTGCGGGTTGGCTACAATGAGCAGTTCTTC; CDR3: CASSLRVGYNEQFF
J: TRBJ2-5; D: .; V: TRBV29-1; size: few; DNA: TGCAGCGTTGAGCCGGGGGAGACCCAGTACTTC; CDR3: CSVEPGETQYF
J: TRBJ1-5; D: .; V: TRBV15; size: .; DNA: TGTGCCACCAGCAGACAGTATCAGCCCCAGCATTTT; CDR3: CATSRQYQPQHF
J: TRBJ2-1; D: TRBD2; V: TRBV27; size: .; DNA: TGTGCCAGCAGTTCCAGCGGGAGGATGGGGAATGAGCAGTTCTTC; CDR3: CASSSSGRMGNEQFF
J: TRBJ2-1; D: TRBD1; V: TRBV15; size: .; DNA: TGTGCCACCAGCCCGGGACAGGGACGCAATGAGCAGTTCTTC; CDR3: CATSPGQGRNEQFF
J: TRBJ1-2; D: .; V: TRBV28; size: few; DNA: TGTGCCAGCAGTCAGGGAGTCGGGATCGGTACAGCTAACTATGGCTACACCTTC; CDR3: CASSQGVGIGTANYGYTF
J: TRBJ2-4; D: TRBD2; V: TRBV7-9; size: .; DNA: TGTGCCAGCAGCCCGACGAGCGGGGATAAAAACATTCAGTACTTC; CDR3: CASSPTSGDKNIQYF
J: TRBJ2-5; D: .; V: TRBV27; size: many; DNA: TGTGCCAGCAGTCTCACAGGGTACCAAGAGACCCAGTACTTC; CDR3: CASSLTGYQETQYF
J: TRBJ2-1; D: .; V: TRBV6-1; size: few; DNA: TGTGCCAGCAGTGAAGCGGGCTATGAGCAGTTCTTC; CDR3: CASSEAGYEQFF
J: TRBJ2-1; D: TRBD2; V: TRBV3-1; size: .; DNA: TGTGCCAGCAGCCGGCTAGCGGGAGGCCCCTCCTACAATGAGCAGTTCTTC; CDR3: CASSRLAGGPSYNEQFF
J: TRBJ2-7; D: TRBD1; V: TRBV20-1; size: .; DNA: TGCAGTGCTTTCCGCCCGGGAGGGACAGGGGTCGAGCAGTACTTC; CDR3: CSAFRPGGTGVEQYF
J: TRBJ2-3; D: TRBD1; V: TRBV9; size: few; DNA: TGTGCCAGCAGCCTAACGACAGGGGGCCCAGATACGCAGTATTTT; CDR3: CASSLTTGGPDTQYF
J: TRBJ2-1; D: .; V: TRBV10-2; size: once; DNA: TGCGCCAGCCGGGATAGGGGTGTGTTGGCGGAAGAGCAGTTCTTC; CDR3: CASRDRGVLAEEQFF
J: TRBJ2-7; D: TRBD1; V: TRBV6-1; size: few; DNA: TGTGCCAGCAGTGAGGACAGGGCGGACGAGCAGTACTTC; CDR3: CASSEDRADEQYF
J: TRBJ1-3; D: TRBD1; V: TRBV12-3/TRBV12-4; size: few; DNA: TGTGCCAGCAGCCCCGGGACAGGGGTAGTAAACACCATATATTTT; CDR3: CASSPGTGVVNTIYF
J: TRBJ2-6; D: .; V: TRBV9; size: few; DNA: TGTGCCAGCAGCGTACAATCCAGCCTCCCCTCTGGGGCCAACGTCCTGACTTTC; CDR3: CASSVQSSLPSGANVLTF
J: TRBJ2-3; D: .; V: TRBV7-3; size: few; DNA: TGTGCCAGCAGCTTAACCCAATCGCCCGCAGATACGCAGTATTTT; CDR3: CASSLTQSPADTQYF
J: TRBJ1-3; D: .; V: TRBV4-3; size: few; DNA: TGCGCCAGCAGCCAAGATCCCTTGGGCCTCCGGAACACCATATATTTT; CDR3: CASSQDPLGLRNTIYF
J: TRBJ2-2; D: .; V: TRBV30; size: few; DNA: TGTGCCTGGAGTTACGGATTGGCCGGGGAGCTGTTTTTT; CDR3: CAWSYGLAGELFF
J: TRBJ2-2; D: .; V: TRBV28; size: .; DNA: TGTGCCAGCAGTTCGAACGGGGGAGCTTTCACCGGGGAGCTGTTTTTT; CDR3: CASSSNGGAFTGELFF
J: TRBJ1-1; D: .; V: TRBV7-9; size: .; DNA: TGTGCCAGCCGCCGGGCTGGAGCTGAAGCTTTCTTT; CDR3: CASRRAGAEAFF
J: TRBJ2-5; D: .; V: TRBV20-1; size: .; DNA: TGCAGTGCTAGAGCGTCGGGGACGGAGACCCAGTACTTC; CDR3: CSARASGTETQYF
J: TRBJ2-3; D: .; V: TRBV19; size: few; DNA: TGTGCCAGTAGGGACTCTGGGGTCCGAGTCGATACGCAGTATTTT; CDR3: CASRDSGVRVDTQYF
J: TRBJ2-3; D: .; V: TRBV5-1; size: few; DNA: TGCGCCAGCAGCTCTCGGATAGATACGCAGTATTTT; CDR3: CASSSRIDTQYF